The clone carrying this T cell receptor beta chain showed up just a few times. Its antigen is unidentified. Primers: 60 Vbeta forward and 13 Jbeta reverse. Produced via immunoSEQ multiplex PCR; TCRdb's table is partial and in-frame only. Counted here are around 300,000 clones, 80% to 90% occurring once; the ten biggest clones make up approximately 2%. Per the germline V gene, CDR1 is LNHDA and CDR2 is SQIVND (reference sequence). The ends were cut back, 7 bases at V and 4 bases at J, with 16 bases in the middle. The CDR3 length is 14 residues. The data originate from a study of cytomegalovirus exposure and HLA in healthy donors. Study summary: In terms of ancestry, the Caucasian-associated cluster contained 81% of the roughly 400 genotyped donors.

General observations from the study: A later analysis revealed that TCR association rates differed between HLA loci, peaking at DRB1 and bottoming out at HLA-C. Follow-up analysis later connected one missense variant in DCLRE1C with trimming of TCR beta V- and J-genes. Immune exposure was documented only through CMV serostatus.

The genes are TRBV19 and TRBJ1-2; TRBD1 is a possible D gene (6 bases). The sequence was collected from a woman between 35 and 50 years old in good health and CMV-seropositive. Material: PBMCs. CDR3 sequence reads: CASTPVGGGYGYTF. The CDR3 DNA reads TGTGCCAGTACCCCAGTGGGAGGGGGCTATGGCTACACCTTC.